This T cell receptor beta chain came from a study of T cell responses to AZD1222 COVID-19 vaccine. Findings and limits, study-wide: Clonal diversity was possibly underestimated; the donors were predominantly white British and more often female. Only five to seven AZD1222 recipients were seropositive at baseline. Unmutated variant regions reportedly attract nearly half of all spike-specific TCRs.

Clones were read by immunoSEQ multiplex PCR, and TCRdb kept only the in-frame ones, dropping some. The sample consists of fewer than 200,000 clones, roughly 92% of them appearing once. Germline V gene data show CDR1 as LGHNA and CDR2 as YSLEER. V shed 4 bases, J shed 4 bases, and the junction held 1 base outside the gene matches. The CDR3 contains 14 residues. As for this clone: Its antigen remains unidentified.

This TCR came from an adult who received the AZD1222 COVID-19 vaccine. The source was peripheral blood, collected 28 days after the second AZD1222 dose. This chain links TRBV4-3 with TRBJ2-3; 11 positions match TRBD1. CDR3 bases: TGCGCCAGCAGCCGGGACAGGGGGGCAGATACGCAGTATTTT. Protein sequence: CASSRDRGADTQYF.